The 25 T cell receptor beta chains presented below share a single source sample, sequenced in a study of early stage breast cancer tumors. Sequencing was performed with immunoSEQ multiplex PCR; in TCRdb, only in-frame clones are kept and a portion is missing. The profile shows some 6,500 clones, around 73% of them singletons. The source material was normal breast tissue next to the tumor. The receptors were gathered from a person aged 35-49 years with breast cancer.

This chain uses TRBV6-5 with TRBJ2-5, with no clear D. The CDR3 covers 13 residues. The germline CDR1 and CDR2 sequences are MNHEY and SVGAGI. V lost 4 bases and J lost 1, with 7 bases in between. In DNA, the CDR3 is TGTGCCAGCAGTTTGACCAGCCAAGAGACCCAGTACTTC. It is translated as CASSLTSQETQYF.

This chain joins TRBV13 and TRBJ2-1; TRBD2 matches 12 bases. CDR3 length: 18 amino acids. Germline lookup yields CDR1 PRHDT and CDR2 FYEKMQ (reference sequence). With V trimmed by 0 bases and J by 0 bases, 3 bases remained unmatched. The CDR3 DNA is TGTGCCAGCAGCTTAGGCCTAGCGGGAGGGATCTCCTACAATGAGCAGTTCTTC. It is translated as CASSLGLAGGISYNEQFF.

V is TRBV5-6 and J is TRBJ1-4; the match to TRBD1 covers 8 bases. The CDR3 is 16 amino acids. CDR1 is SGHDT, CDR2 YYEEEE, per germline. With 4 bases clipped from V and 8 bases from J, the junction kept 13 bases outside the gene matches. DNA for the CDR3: TGTGCCAGCAGCCTTAACGCGAGACAGGGGTACGAAAAACTGTTTTTT. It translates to CASSLNARQGYEKLFF.

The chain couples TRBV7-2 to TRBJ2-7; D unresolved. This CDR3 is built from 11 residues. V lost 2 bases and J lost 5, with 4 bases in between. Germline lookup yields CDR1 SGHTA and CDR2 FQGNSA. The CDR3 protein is CASSLSHEQYF. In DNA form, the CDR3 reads TGTGCCAGCAGCTTATCTCACGAGCAGTACTTC.

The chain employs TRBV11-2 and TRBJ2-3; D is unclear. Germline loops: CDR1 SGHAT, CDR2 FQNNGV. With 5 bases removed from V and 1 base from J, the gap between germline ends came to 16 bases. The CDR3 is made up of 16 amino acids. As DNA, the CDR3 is TGTGCCAGCAGCCCCGCCCCGTTTAGCCGCACAGATACGCAGTATTTT. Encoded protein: CASSPAPFSRTDTQYF. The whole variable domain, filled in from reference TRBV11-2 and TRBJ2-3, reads EAGVAQSPRYKIIEKRQSVAFWCNPISGHATLYWYQQILGQGPKLLIQFQNNGVVDDSQLPKDRFSAERLKGVDSTLKIQPAKLEDSAVYLCASSPAPFSRTDTQYFGPGTRLTVL.

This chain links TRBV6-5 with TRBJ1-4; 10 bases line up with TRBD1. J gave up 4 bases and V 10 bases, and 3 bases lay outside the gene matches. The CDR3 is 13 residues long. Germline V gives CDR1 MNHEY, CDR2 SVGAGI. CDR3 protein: CATWDRGNEKLFF. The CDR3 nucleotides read TGTGCCACCTGGGACAGGGGTAATGAAAAACTGTTTTTT.

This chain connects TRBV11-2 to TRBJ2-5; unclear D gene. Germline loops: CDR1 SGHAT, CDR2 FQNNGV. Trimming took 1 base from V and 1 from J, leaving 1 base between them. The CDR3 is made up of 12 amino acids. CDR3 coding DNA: TGTGCCAGCAGCTTAGTCCAAGAGACCCAGTACTTC. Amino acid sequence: CASSLVQETQYF.

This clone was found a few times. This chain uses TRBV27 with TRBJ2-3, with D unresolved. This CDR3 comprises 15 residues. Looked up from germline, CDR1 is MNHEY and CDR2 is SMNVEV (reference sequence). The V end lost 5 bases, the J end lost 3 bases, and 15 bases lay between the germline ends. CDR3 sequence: CASSPATLRTDTQYF. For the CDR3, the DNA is TGTGCCAGCAGTCCCGCCACTTTACGGACAGATACGCAGTATTTT.

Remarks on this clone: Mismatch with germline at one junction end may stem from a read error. CDR3 loop: CASSLGSTWHF. CDR3 bases: TGTGCCAGCAGCTTAGGATCTACTTGGCACTTC. The rearrangement links TRBV7-9 to TRBJ2-5; D remains unclear. The CDR3 covers 11 residues. Germline-derived CDR1 and CDR2 are SEHNR and FQNEAQ (reference sequence).

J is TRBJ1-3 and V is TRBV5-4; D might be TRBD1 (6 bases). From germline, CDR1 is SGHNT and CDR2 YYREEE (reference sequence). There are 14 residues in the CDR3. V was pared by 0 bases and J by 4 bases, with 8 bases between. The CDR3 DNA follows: TGTGCCAGCAGCTTGGCAGGGGCCGGAAACACCATATATTTT. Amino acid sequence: CASSLAGAGNTIYF.

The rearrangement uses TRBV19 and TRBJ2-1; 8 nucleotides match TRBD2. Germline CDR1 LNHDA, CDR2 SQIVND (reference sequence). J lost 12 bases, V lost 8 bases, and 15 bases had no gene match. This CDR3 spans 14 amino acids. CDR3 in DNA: TGTGCCAGTGTCCCGGGACTAGTCCTGTATGGGCAGTTCTTC. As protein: CASVPGLVLYGQFF.

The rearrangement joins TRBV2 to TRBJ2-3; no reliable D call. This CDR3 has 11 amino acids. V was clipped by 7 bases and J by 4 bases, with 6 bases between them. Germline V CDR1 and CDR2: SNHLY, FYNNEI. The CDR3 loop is CASMGSDTQYF. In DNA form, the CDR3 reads TGTGCCAGCATGGGGTCAGATACGCAGTATTTT.

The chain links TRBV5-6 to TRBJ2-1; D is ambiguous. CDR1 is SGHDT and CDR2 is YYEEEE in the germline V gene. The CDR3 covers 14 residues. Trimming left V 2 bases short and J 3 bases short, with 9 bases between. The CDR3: CASSFLGYYNEQFF. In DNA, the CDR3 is TGTGCCAGCAGCTTCTTAGGGTACTACAATGAGCAGTTCTTC.

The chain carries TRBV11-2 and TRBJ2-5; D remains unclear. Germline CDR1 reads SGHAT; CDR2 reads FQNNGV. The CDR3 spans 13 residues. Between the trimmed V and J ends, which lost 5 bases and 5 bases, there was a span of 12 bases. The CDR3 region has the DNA TGTGCCAGCAGCGTAGGCCTTGGCGAGACCCAGTACTTC. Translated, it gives CASSVGLGETQYF.

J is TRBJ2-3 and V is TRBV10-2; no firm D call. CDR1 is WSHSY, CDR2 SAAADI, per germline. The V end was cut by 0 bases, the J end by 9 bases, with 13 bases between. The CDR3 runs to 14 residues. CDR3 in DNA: TGCGCCAGCAGTGAGTCAGGGCCCGCATTAACGCAGTATTTT. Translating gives CASSESGPALTQYF.

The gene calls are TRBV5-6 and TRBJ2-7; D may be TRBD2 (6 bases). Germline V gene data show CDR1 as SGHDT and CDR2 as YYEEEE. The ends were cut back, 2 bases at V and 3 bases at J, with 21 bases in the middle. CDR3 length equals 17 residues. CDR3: CASSFSDIWAGRYEQYF. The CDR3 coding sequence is TGTGCCAGCAGCTTCTCGGATATCTGGGCGGGACGCTACGAGCAGTACTTC.

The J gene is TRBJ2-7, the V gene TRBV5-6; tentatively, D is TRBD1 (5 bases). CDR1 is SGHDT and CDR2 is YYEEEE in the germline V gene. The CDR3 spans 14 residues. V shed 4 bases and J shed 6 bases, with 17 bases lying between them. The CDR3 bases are TGTGCCAGCAGCAGGACGCAGGGATTCCGCGAGCAGTACTTC. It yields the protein CASSRTQGFREQYF.

The CDR3 bases are TGCGCCAGCAGCAGAGATCTAGCGGCCTCGGGCACAGATACGCAGTATTTT. This translates into CASSRDLAASGTDTQYF. The chain couples TRBV5-1 to TRBJ2-3, with 7 bases that match TRBD2. V dropped 4 bases and J dropped 1; count of bases not matched to a gene: 12. Germline V lookup: CDR1 SGHRS, CDR2 YFSETQ. This CDR3 is built from 17 residues.

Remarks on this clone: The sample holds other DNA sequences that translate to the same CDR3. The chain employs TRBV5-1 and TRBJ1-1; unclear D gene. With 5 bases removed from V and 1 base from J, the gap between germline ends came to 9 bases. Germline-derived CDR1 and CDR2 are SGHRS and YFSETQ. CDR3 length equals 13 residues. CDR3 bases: TGCGCCAGCAGTATGGACGGGAACACTGAAGCTTTCTTT. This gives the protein CASSMDGNTEAFF.

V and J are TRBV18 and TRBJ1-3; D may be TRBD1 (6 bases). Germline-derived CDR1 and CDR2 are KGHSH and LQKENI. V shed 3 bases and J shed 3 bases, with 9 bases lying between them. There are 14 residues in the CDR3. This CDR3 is CASSPSDSGNTIYF. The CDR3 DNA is TGTGCCAGCTCACCGTCGGACAGTGGAAACACCATATATTTT.

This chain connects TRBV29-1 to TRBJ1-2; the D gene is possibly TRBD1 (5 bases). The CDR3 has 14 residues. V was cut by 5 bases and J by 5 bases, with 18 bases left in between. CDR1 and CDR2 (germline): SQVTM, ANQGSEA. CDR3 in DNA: TGCAGCGTTTGGACCGACGGGGGGTTGTATGGCTACACCTTC. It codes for CSVWTDGGLYGYTF.

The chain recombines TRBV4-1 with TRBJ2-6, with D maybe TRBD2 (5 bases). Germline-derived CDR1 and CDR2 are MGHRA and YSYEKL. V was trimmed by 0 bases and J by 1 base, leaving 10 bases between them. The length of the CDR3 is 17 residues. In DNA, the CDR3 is TGCGCCAGCAGCCAAGAGACCGAGGGTTCTGGGGCCAACGTCCTGACTTTC. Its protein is CASSQETEGSGANVLTF.

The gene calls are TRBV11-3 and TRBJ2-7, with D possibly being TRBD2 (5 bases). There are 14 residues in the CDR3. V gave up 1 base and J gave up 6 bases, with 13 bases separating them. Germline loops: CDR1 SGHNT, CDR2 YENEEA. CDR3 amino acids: CASSLGAGSGEQYF. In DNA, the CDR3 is TGTGCCAGCAGCTTAGGGGCTGGGAGCGGCGAGCAGTACTTC.

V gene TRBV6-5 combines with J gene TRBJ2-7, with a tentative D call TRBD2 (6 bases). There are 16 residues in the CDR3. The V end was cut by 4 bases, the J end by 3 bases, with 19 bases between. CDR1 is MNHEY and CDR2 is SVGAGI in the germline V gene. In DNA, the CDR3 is TGTGCCAGCAGTTCCCCCGACCAGCCGGAGGGCTACGAGCAGTACTTC. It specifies CASSSPDQPEGYEQYF.

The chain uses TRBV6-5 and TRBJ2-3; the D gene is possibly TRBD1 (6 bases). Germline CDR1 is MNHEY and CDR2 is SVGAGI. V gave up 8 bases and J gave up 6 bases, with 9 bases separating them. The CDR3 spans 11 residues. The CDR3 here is CASGQGDTQYF. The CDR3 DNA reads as TGTGCCAGCGGTCAGGGGGATACGCAGTATTTT.